These 5 T cell receptor beta chains were all obtained from the same sample, sequenced in a study of blood T cell repertoires in COVID-19. Libraries were prepared by immunoSEQ multiplex PCR; TCRdb keeps only in-frame clonotypes and omits some of them. The top ten hold around 23% of the sample, which has under 200,000 clones, 86% seen once. Sequenced material: PBMCs or T cells enriched from blood (not recorded which). All receptors derive from a woman in her 40s in a cohort exposed to, infected with or recovered from COVID-19 (not recorded which).

V and J are TRBV5-6 and TRBJ1-2; a weak D match, TRBD1 (5 bases). Trimming removed 4 bases from V and 4 bases from J, with 11 bases in between. Germline loops: CDR1 SGHDT, CDR2 YYEEEE. The CDR3 consists of 13 residues. The CDR3 reads CASSPRTTYGYTF. Here the CDR3 DNA reads TGTGCCAGCAGCCCTCGGACAACCTATGGCTACACCTTC.

This clone was seen ten or more times. Additional DNA sequences in this sample encode the identical CDR3. This chain connects TRBV28 to TRBJ1-5; D is unresolved. Trimming left V 5 bases short and J 9 bases short, with 11 bases between. The CDR3 sequence is 12 residues long. Germline CDR1 reads MDHEN; CDR2 reads SYDVKM. CDR3 region: CASSPPRGPQHF. The CDR3 DNA sequence: TGTGCCAGCAGTCCGCCAAGAGGGCCCCAGCATTTT.

The CDR3: CASSEPGQGYNEQYF. CDR3 sequence (DNA): TGTGCCAGCAGTGAACCGGGACAGGGTTACAACGAGCAGTACTTC. The V gene is TRBV6-1, the J gene TRBJ2-7, with TRBD1 identical over 9 bases. CDR3 size: 15 residues. Germline assignment: CDR1 MNHNS and CDR2 SASEGT. J was trimmed by 5 bases and V by 2 bases; bases with no gene match: 7.

The rearrangement links TRBV6-2 or TRBV6-3 to TRBJ2-2; 9 nucleotides agree with TRBD2. Germline V gene sequence: CDR1 MNHEY, CDR2 SVGEGT. The V and J ends lost 2 bases and 1 base, in that order; junction bases with no gene match: 2. The CDR3 runs 16 residues. The CDR3 region has the DNA TGTGCCAGCAGTTACAGACTAGCGGAGAACACCGGGGAGCTGTTTTTT. This translates into CASSYRLAENTGELFF.

The chain couples TRBV19 to TRBJ1-1, with 8 bases lining up with TRBD1. With V trimmed by 6 bases and J by 6 bases, 6 bases remained unmatched. CDR3 size: 13 residues. The germline CDR1 and CDR2 sequences are LNHDA and SQIVND (reference sequence). The CDR3 loop is CASRWTGWAEAFF. DNA for the CDR3: TGTGCCAGTAGGTGGACAGGGTGGGCTGAAGCTTTCTTT. The full variable domain, rest sourced from reference TRBV19 and TRBJ1-1, is DGGITQSPKYLFRKEGQNVTLSCEQNLNHDAMYWYRQDPGQGLRLIYYSQIVNDFQKGDIAEGYSVSREKKESFPLTVTSAQKNPTAFYLCASRWTGWAEAFFGQGTRLTVV.